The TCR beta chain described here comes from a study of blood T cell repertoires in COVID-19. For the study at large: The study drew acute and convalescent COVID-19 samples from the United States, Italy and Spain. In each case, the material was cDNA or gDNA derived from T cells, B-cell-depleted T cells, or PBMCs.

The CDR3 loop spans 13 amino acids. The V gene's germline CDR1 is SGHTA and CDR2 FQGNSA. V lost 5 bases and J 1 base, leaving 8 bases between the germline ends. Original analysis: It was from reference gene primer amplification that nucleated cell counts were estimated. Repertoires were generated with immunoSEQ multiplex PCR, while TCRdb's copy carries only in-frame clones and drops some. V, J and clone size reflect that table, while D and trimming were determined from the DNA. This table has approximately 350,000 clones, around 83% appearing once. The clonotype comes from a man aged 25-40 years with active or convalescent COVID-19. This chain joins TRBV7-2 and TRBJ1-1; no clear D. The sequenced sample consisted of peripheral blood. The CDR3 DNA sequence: TGTGCCAGCAGCCCCTACCAGAACACTGAAGCTTTCTTT. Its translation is CASSPYQNTEAFF.